The 28 T cell receptor beta chains below were found in one sample sequenced in a study of blood T cell repertoires in COVID-19. Repertoires were generated with immunoSEQ multiplex PCR, while TCRdb's copy carries only in-frame clones and drops some. This table holds roughly 200,000 clones, 80% to 90% found once. The sequenced sample consisted of PBMCs or T cells enriched from blood (not recorded which). The receptors here all came from a man between 40 and 49 years old who had recovered from COVID-19.

The chain joins TRBV7-8 to TRBJ2-3, with 7 bases that match TRBD1. The germline V gene encodes CDR1 SGHVS and CDR2 FQNEAQ. V was pared by 4 bases and J by 3 bases, with 10 bases of the junction left unmatched. This CDR3 is 16 amino acids long. As DNA, the CDR3 is TGTGCCAGCAGCTGGGAGACCGGGACAGTGACAGATACGCAGTATTTT. Its protein product is CASSWETGTVTDTQYF.

This clone was observed once. The chain couples TRBV19 to TRBJ1-2; 7 nucleotides match TRBD1. Germline CDR1 LNHDA, CDR2 SQIVND (reference sequence). This CDR3 spans 15 amino acids. V lost 1 base and J lost 4; bases outside the gene matches: 6. The CDR3 protein is CASSIAEGQLYGYTF. In DNA form, the CDR3 reads TGTGCCAGTAGTATAGCTGAGGGACAGCTCTATGGCTACACCTTC. The variable domain in full, completed from reference TRBV19 and TRBJ1-2, reads DGGITQSPKYLFRKEGQNVTLSCEQNLNHDAMYWYRQDPGQGLRLIYYSQIVNDFQKGDIAEGYSVSREKKESFPLTVTSAQKNPTAFYLCASSIAEGQLYGYTFGSGTRLTVV.

This sequence joins TRBV24-1 and TRBJ1-2, with TRBD1 matching 9 bases. Trimming at V came to 3 bases and at J to 5 bases, leaving 6 bases not matched to a gene. CDR3 length: 15 amino acids. The germline CDR1 and CDR2 sequences are KGHDR and SFDVKD. The CDR3 here is CATSDPTGGKYGYTF. CDR3 DNA sequence: TGTGCCACCAGTGATCCTACAGGGGGCAAGTATGGCTACACCTTC.

In DNA form, the CDR3 reads TGTGCCAGCGCCCCGCAGGATCCCTGGTATAGCAATCAGCCCCAGCATTTT. Residues: CASAPQDPWYSNQPQHF. The chain carries TRBV27 and TRBJ1-5; no definite D call. Looked up from germline, CDR1 is MNHEY and CDR2 is SMNVEV (reference sequence). The CDR3 spans 17 residues. Trimming stripped 8 bases from V and 0 bases from J, with 20 bases between.

CDR3 DNA sequence: TGTGCCAGCAGTCTCCGCGGACAGGGATCAGATACGCAGTATTTT. It encodes CASSLRGQGSDTQYF. The chain couples TRBV6-5 to TRBJ2-3; 8 positions match TRBD1. CDR1 is MNHEY, CDR2 SVGAGI, per germline. The CDR3 runs to 15 residues. V was pared by 5 bases and J by 4 bases, with 8 bases of the junction left unmatched.

CDR3 region: CASSEATGQSYEQYF. In DNA, the CDR3 is TGTGCCAGCAGTGAAGCCACAGGGCAATCCTACGAGCAGTACTTC. The V gene is TRBV2, the J gene TRBJ2-7; D perhaps matches TRBD1 (6 bases). The CDR3 is made up of 15 amino acids. The V gene's germline CDR1 is SNHLY and CDR2 FYNNEI. The V end lost 0 bases, the J end lost 1 base, and 10 bases lay between the germline ends.

On this clone: This same CDR3 is encoded by further DNA sequences in the sample. The V gene is TRBV18, the J gene TRBJ2-7; possible D gene TRBD1, 5 bases. Trimming removed 6 bases from V and 2 bases from J, with 17 bases in between. CDR3 length equals 15 residues. Per the germline V gene, CDR1 is KGHSH and CDR2 is LQKENI. The CDR3 bases are TGTGCCAGCTCCGATCCTCCTACAGGAACCTACGAGCAGTACTTC. Protein: CASSDPPTGTYEQYF.

This clone was seen a handful of times. The V and J genes are TRBV27 and TRBJ1-6; D remains ambiguous. The germline V gene encodes CDR1 MNHEY and CDR2 SMNVEV (reference sequence). This CDR3 is built from 14 residues. V was clipped by 3 bases and J by 8 bases, with 11 bases between them. The CDR3 region is CASSFYSVDSPLHF. CDR3 bases: TGTGCCAGCAGTTTCTACTCCGTGGATTCACCCCTCCACTTT.

This clone has a single count. The V call is TRBV5-1, the J call TRBJ1-2; D possibly corresponds to TRBD1 (6 bases). This CDR3 spans 13 amino acids. V lost 3 bases to trimming and J lost 7 bases, with 13 bases between them. CDR1 is SGHRS and CDR2 is YFSETQ in the germline V gene. The CDR3 nucleotides read TGCGCCAGCAGCTACCAGGGACAATCTGGCTACACCTTC. Translation: CASSYQGQSGYTF. The full variable domain, with the rest looked up from reference TRBV5-1 and TRBJ1-2, is KAGVTQTPRYLIKTRGQQVTLSCSPISGHRSVSWYQQTPGQGLQFLFEYFSETQRNKGNFPGRFSGRQFSNSRSEMNVSTLELGDSALYLCASSYQGQSGYTFGSGTRLTVV.

V is TRBV7-9 and J is TRBJ1-4; 9 bases map to TRBD1. J gave up 5 bases and V 5 bases, and 3 bases lay outside the gene matches. CDR1 SEHNR and CDR2 FQNEAQ come from the germline V gene (reference sequence). CDR3 length: 14 residues. DNA of the CDR3: TGTGCCAGCAGCCCACAGGGGGCGAATGAAAAACTGTTTTTT. Translated, it gives CASSPQGANEKLFF.

The rearrangement links TRBV5-6 to TRBJ1-1; a possible D gene is TRBD1 (5 bases). The V end was cut by 4 bases, the J end by 4 bases, with 17 bases between. Germline values: CDR1 SGHDT, CDR2 YYEEEE. The CDR3 extends over 15 amino acids. DNA for the CDR3: TGTGCCAGCAGCCAGGGCGTTACCCCGGGCACTGAAGCTTTCTTT. Translating gives CASSQGVTPGTEAFF.

The V call is TRBV18, the J call TRBJ2-2; 14 nucleotides agree with TRBD2. The V segment lost 6 bases and the J segment 2 bases; nucleotides outside the gene matches: 11. This CDR3 contains 19 residues. Germline CDR1 KGHSH, CDR2 LQKENI. CDR3 DNA: TGTGCCAGCTCCCGACAGGACGGACTAGCGGGAGGAAACACCGGGGAGCTGTTTTTT. Translating it yields CASSRQDGLAGGNTGELFF. Filled out from reference TRBV18 and TRBJ2-2, the complete variable domain reads NAGVMQNPRHLVRRRGQEARLRCSPMKGHSHVYWYRQLPEEGLKFMVYLQKENIIDESGMPKERFSAEFPKEGPSILRIQQVVRGDSAAYFCASSRQDGLAGGNTGELFFGEGSRLTVL.

This chain joins TRBV19 and TRBJ1-2; D remains unclear. The CDR3 sequence is 12 residues long. Germline CDR1 reads LNHDA; CDR2 reads SQIVND (reference sequence). V was clipped by 0 bases and J by 4 bases, with 3 bases between them. This CDR3 is CASSIDLYGYTF. CDR3 sequence (DNA): TGTGCCAGTAGTATAGATCTCTATGGCTACACCTTC.

A few counts support this clone. Other nucleotide sequences from this sample produce the same CDR3. The V call is TRBV18, the J call TRBJ1-4, with TRBD1 matching over 8 bases. The CDR3 consists of 15 residues. J lost 4 bases, V lost 3 bases, and 4 bases had no gene match. Germline assignment: CDR1 KGHSH and CDR2 LQKENI. The CDR3 nucleotides are TGTGCCAGCTCACCCCCGGGACAGGTTAATGAAAAACTGTTTTTT. This sequence encodes CASSPPGQVNEKLFF. The whole variable domain, remainder taken from reference TRBV18 and TRBJ1-4, is NAGVMQNPRHLVRRRGQEARLRCSPMKGHSHVYWYRQLPEEGLKFMVYLQKENIIDESGMPKERFSAEFPKEGPSILRIQQVVRGDSAAYFCASSPPGQVNEKLFFGSGTQLSVL.

The chain combines TRBV5-4 with TRBJ2-2; TRBD1 aligns across 10 bases. This CDR3 is 15 amino acids long. J lost 7 bases, V lost 6 bases, and 9 bases had no gene match. CDR1 and CDR2 from the germline V gene are SGHNT and YYREEE (reference sequence). The CDR3 is CASNKDRGRVGELFF. The CDR3 nucleotides are TGTGCCAGCAACAAAGACAGGGGGCGCGTCGGGGAGCTGTTTTTT.

V is TRBV30 and J is TRBJ1-2, with 12 bases aligning to TRBD1. The germline CDR1 and CDR2 sequences are GTSNPN and SVGIG (reference sequence). Losses at the gene ends were 3 bases for V and 7 bases for J; bases not matched to a gene: 3. This CDR3 is built from 13 residues. CDR3 amino acids: CAWSRDRGLGYTF. As DNA, the CDR3 is TGTGCCTGGAGCCGGGACAGGGGGCTTGGCTACACCTTC.

This clone was detected once. V gene TRBV10-2 combines with J gene TRBJ1-6; 8 bases line up with TRBD1. The germline CDR1 and CDR2 sequences are WSHSY and SAAADI. V was clipped by 7 bases and J by 3 bases; unmatched bases: 8. The CDR3 loop spans 16 amino acids. CDR3 DNA: TGCGCCAGCACCCAAGGCGACAGGGGCTATAATTCACCCCTCCACTTT. Translation: CASTQGDRGYNSPLHF.

This sequence joins TRBV28 and TRBJ2-7; TRBD1 matches 7 bases. This CDR3 has 15 amino acids. The germline V gene encodes CDR1 MDHEN and CDR2 SYDVKM. The J segment lost 12 bases and the V segment lost 6 bases, leaving 20 bases of the junction unmatched. CDR3 sequence reads: CASSRFTTGTALLYF. The CDR3, as DNA: TGTGCCAGCAGCCGCTTCACTACCGGGACAGCCCTCTTGTACTTC.

This chain uses TRBV9 with TRBJ1-5; no definite D call. Trimming removed 4 bases from V and 3 bases from J, with 14 bases in between. In germline, CDR1 is SGDLS, CDR2 YYNGEE. This CDR3 contains 15 residues. In DNA, the CDR3 is TGTGCCAGCAGCTCCGACCGGGGTCACAATCAGCCCCAGCATTTT. This sequence encodes CASSSDRGHNQPQHF.

This clone was seen a few times. The V and J genes are TRBV7-9 and TRBJ1-4; D is ambiguous. The length of the CDR3 is 14 residues. Trimming left V 1 base short and J 0 bases short, with 3 bases between. The germline V gene encodes CDR1 SEHNR and CDR2 FQNEAQ (reference sequence). The CDR3 DNA follows: TGTGCCAGCAGCTTAGGAGCAACTAATGAAAAACTGTTTTTT. Its protein is CASSLGATNEKLFF.

CDR3 amino acids: CASSPQGRDNSPLHF. The CDR3 nucleotides are TGTGCCAGCAGCCCACAGGGACGGGATAATTCACCCCTCCACTTT. V and J are TRBV25-1 and TRBJ1-6; a possible D gene is TRBD1 (6 bases). In germline, CDR1 is MGHDK, CDR2 SYGVNS. Trimming shortened V by 6 bases and J by 5 bases, and 14 bases separated the two germline ends. CDR3 size: 15 residues.

This CDR3 reads CASSSPQGASYEQYF. CDR3 nucleotide sequence: TGTGCCAGCAGTTCCCCCCAGGGGGCCTCTTACGAGCAGTACTTC. The chain links TRBV28 to TRBJ2-7; 8 positions match TRBD1. The CDR3 consists of 15 residues. J was trimmed by 4 bases and V by 4 bases; bases with no gene match: 9. Germline CDR1 reads MDHEN; CDR2 reads SYDVKM.

The chain is built from TRBV5-1 and TRBJ1-4; 7 positions agree with TRBD1. Germline lookup yields CDR1 SGHRS and CDR2 YFSETQ. The CDR3 runs 17 residues. V lost 1 base, J lost 2 bases, and 8 bases stayed unmatched. In nucleotides, the CDR3 is TGCGCCAGCAGCTTGAACCGACAGGGCCAGACTAATGAAAAACTGTTTTTT. Translation gives CASSLNRQGQTNEKLFF.

This chain uses TRBV12-3 or TRBV12-4 with TRBJ2-2; a weak D match, TRBD2 (6 bases). V lost 6 bases, J lost 5 bases, and 10 bases lay in between. The CDR3 runs to 13 residues. In DNA, the CDR3 is TGTGCCAGCAGCCGGCGGGGAACCGGGGAGCTGTTTTTT. It specifies CASSRRGTGELFF.

With respect to this clone: The same CDR3 also results from other DNA sequences found in this sample. The genes are TRBV7-9 and TRBJ1-3, with D perhaps matching TRBD1 (5 bases). The V end was cut by 1 base, the J end by 4 bases, with 20 bases between. CDR1 SEHNR and CDR2 FQNEAQ come from the germline V gene (reference sequence). The CDR3 runs 18 residues. The CDR3 sequence is CASSLVGSLAGQGNTIYF. CDR3 DNA: TGTGCCAGCAGCTTAGTCGGTTCCCTGGCAGGGCAAGGAAACACCATATATTTT. Full variable domain (rest looked up from reference TRBV7-9 and TRBJ1-3): DTGVSQNPRHKITKRGQNVTFRCDPISEHNRLYWYRQTLGQGPEFLTYFQNEAQLEKSRLLSDRFSAERPKGSFSTLEIQRTEQGDSAMYLCASSLVGSLAGQGNTIYFGEGSWLTVV.

The chain is built from TRBV11-2 and TRBJ1-5, with D tentatively TRBD1 (6 bases). The CDR3 loop spans 17 amino acids. Germline CDR1 is SGHAT and CDR2 is FQNNGV. Trimming took off 1 base at V and 2 bases at J, with 15 bases between the two ends. CDR3: CASSLGPVTGGNQPQHF. The CDR3 DNA reads TGTGCCAGCAGCTTAGGGCCAGTGACAGGAGGCAATCAGCCCCAGCATTTT.

The rearrangement uses TRBV2 and TRBJ1-2, with 9 bases identical to TRBD1. Germline V lookup: CDR1 SNHLY, CDR2 FYNNEI. V dropped 6 bases and J dropped 10; count of bases not matched to a gene: 18. The CDR3 totals 16 residues. CDR3 DNA: TGTGCCAGCAGCATCTTGTTAGGACAGGGGACCAATCCCTACACCTTC. Amino acids: CASSILLGQGTNPYTF.

This sequence joins TRBV27 and TRBJ2-1; 11 nucleotides match TRBD2. Germline V lookup: CDR1 MNHEY, CDR2 SMNVEV (reference sequence). This CDR3 has 19 amino acids. J was trimmed by 0 bases and V by 5 bases; bases with no gene match: 12. This CDR3 reads CASSKSTSGTTISYNEQFF. CDR3 nucleotides: TGTGCCAGCAGTAAGTCGACTAGCGGGACTACCATCTCCTACAATGAGCAGTTCTTC.